A selection of T cell receptor beta chains follows, all from one sample in a study of cytomegalovirus exposure and HLA in healthy donors. Sequencing used immunoSEQ multiplex PCR; TCRdb keeps in-frame clones, though not all of them. The sample includes approximately 190,000 clones, almost 85% seen only once; the top ten take around 0.26%. Material for sequencing was PBMCs. The source of these receptors is a boy aged 10-17 years in good health and CMV-seronegative. The CDR3 runs from the conserved cysteine through the conserved F or W. The order of the fields is D gene, V gene, clone size, J gene, CDR3 length, CDR3 protein, CDR3 DNA. A D gene is named only where the DNA matches it firmly. Clone sizes are given selectively: once, few, many, or a class where the clone is expanded.

-	TRBV2	-	TRBJ2-7	12	CASLGRVREQYF	TGTGCCAGCCTCGGCAGGGTTCGGGAGCAGTACTTC
TRBD1	TRBV6-5	-	TRBJ1-5	15	CASRPTGGAGQPQHF	TGTGCCAGCAGACCTACAGGGGGCGCGGGTCAGCCCCAGCATTTT
TRBD1	TRBV6-5	-	TRBJ2-7	14	CASEDRELRGEQYF	TGTGCCAGCGAGGACAGGGAACTACGTGGTGAGCAGTACTTC
TRBD1	TRBV7-9	-	TRBJ2-5	13	CASSRGQTETQYF	TGTGCCAGCAGCAGGGGGCAAACAGAGACCCAGTACTTC
-	TRBV6-1	-	TRBJ1-1	13	CASRDKRGTEAFF	TGTGCCAGCAGAGACAAACGAGGGACTGAAGCTTTCTTT
TRBD2	TRBV5-6	-	TRBJ2-7	12	CASRGGGPEQYF	TGTGCCAGCAGGGGGGGAGGGCCCGAGCAGTACTTC
TRBD2	TRBV6-1	-	TRBJ2-5	17	CASSDLTSGVPQETQYF	TGTGCCAGCAGTGACCTGACTAGCGGAGTACCCCAAGAGACCCAGTACTTC
TRBD1	TRBV2	-	TRBJ1-2	15	CASSESGTAGNGYTF	TGTGCCAGCAGTGAATCCGGGACAGCAGGAAATGGCTACACCTTC
-	TRBV13	-	TRBJ2-2	12	CASSSNTGELFF	TGTGCCAGCAGTTCTAACACCGGGGAGCTGTTTTTT
-	TRBV5-1	-	TRBJ1-2	14	CASSLLATDYGYTF	TGCGCCAGCAGCTTGCTGGCGACAGACTATGGCTACACCTTC
TRBD1	TRBV5-6	-	TRBJ2-7	15	CASSGGTGGTYEQYF	TGTGCCAGCAGCGGGGGGACAGGGGGAACCTACGAGCAGTACTTC
TRBD1	TRBV5-1	-	TRBJ2-7	14	CASSSGQGLGEQYF	TGCGCCAGCAGCAGCGGACAGGGATTGGGAGAGCAGTACTTC
TRBD1	TRBV7-8	-	TRBJ1-2	14	CASSLKPGQGSYTF	TGTGCCAGCAGCCTAAAACCGGGACAGGGGTCCTACACCTTC
TRBD1	TRBV18	-	TRBJ2-1	14	CASLPTQGAVEQFF	TGTGCCAGCCTTCCGACCCAGGGGGCGGTTGAGCAGTTCTTC
TRBD1	TRBV5-4	-	TRBJ2-3	17	CASSPDPTGGPPDTQYF	TGTGCCAGCAGCCCGGACCCGACAGGGGGGCCGCCAGATACGCAGTATTTT
-	TRBV19	-	TRBJ1-4	12	CASSTPYEKLFF	TGTGCCAGTAGTACTCCGTATGAAAAACTGTTTTTT
-	TRBV18	-	TRBJ2-3	16	CASSPGASRGGDTQYF	TGTGCCAGCTCGCCGGGGGCTTCAAGGGGGGGAGATACGCAGTATTTT
TRBD2	TRBV30	-	TRBJ2-5	16	CAWSPTDSGSRETQYF	TGTGCCTGGAGTCCTACGGATAGCGGGAGTAGAGAGACCCAGTACTTC
-	TRBV7-3	-	TRBJ2-1	16	CASSLIPGSSYNEQFF	TGTGCCAGCAGCTTAATCCCCGGGAGCTCCTACAATGAGCAGTTCTTC
-	TRBV5-6	-	TRBJ1-1	15	CASSQPGRTNTEAFF	TGTGCCAGCAGCCAACCGGGAAGGACGAACACTGAAGCTTTCTTT
TRBD1	TRBV30	-	TRBJ1-4	12	CAVDRGRGKLFF	TGTGCCGTGGACAGGGGGCGCGGAAAACTGTTTTTT
TRBD1	TRBV4-3	-	TRBJ1-6	15	CASSQRTGGNSPLHF	TGCGCCAGCAGCCAGAGGACAGGGGGCAATTCACCCCTCCACTTT
TRBD1	TRBV27	-	TRBJ1-1	14	CATNPRQGYTEAFF	TGTGCCACCAACCCCCGACAGGGGTACACTGAAGCTTTCTTT
-	TRBV20-1	-	TRBJ1-1	11	CSARVDTEAFF	TGCAGTGCTAGAGTCGACACTGAAGCTTTCTTT
-	TRBV9	-	TRBJ2-7	14	CASSLGSSTYEQYF	TGTGCCAGCAGCCTTGGGAGCAGTACCTACGAGCAGTACTTC
-	TRBV7-9	-	TRBJ2-7	13	CASSTRPEDEQYF	TGTGCCAGCAGCACCCGACCTGAGGACGAGCAGTACTTC
-	TRBV14	-	TRBJ1-2	15	CASSQAKGACYGYTF	TGTGCCAGCAGCCAAGCTAAAGGGGCTTGCTATGGCTACACCTTC
TRBD2	TRBV29-1	-	TRBJ2-3	13	CSVVGGASDTQYF	TGCAGCGTTGTCGGGGGGGCCTCAGATACGCAGTATTTT
TRBD2	TRBV7-9	-	TRBJ2-7	14	CASSLGASGYEQYF	TGTGCCAGCAGCTTAGGCGCTAGCGGCTACGAGCAGTACTTC
-	TRBV30	-	TRBJ1-6	14	CAWSLITDNSPLHF	TGTGCCTGGAGTCTGATCACAGATAATTCACCCCTCCACTTT
-	TRBV2	-	TRBJ1-6	16	CASSESPSFSMSPLHF	TGTGCCAGCAGTGAATCGCCCAGTTTCTCCATGTCACCCCTCCACTTT
TRBD2	TRBV18	-	TRBJ2-3	18	CASSPLGLAGTTTDTQYF	TGTGCCAGCTCACCACTAGGACTAGCGGGAACTACCACAGATACGCAGTATTTT
-	TRBV4-1	once	TRBJ1-4	15	CASSPLGGDDEKLFF	TGCGCCAGCAGCCCCCTGGGAGGGGATGATGAAAAACTGTTTTTT
-	TRBV2	-	TRBJ1-5	14	CAGQRGGREQPQHF	TGTGCCGGCCAACGGGGTGGTAGGGAACAGCCCCAGCATTTT
-	TRBV28	few	TRBJ1-1	16	CASTGAGKRGDTEAFF	TGTGCCAGCACAGGAGCGGGGAAGAGGGGAGACACTGAAGCTTTCTTT
TRBD1	TRBV6-6	-	TRBJ1-4	15	CASSIRQGDREKLFF	TGTGCCAGCAGTATCCGACAGGGTGACCGTGAAAAACTGTTTTTT